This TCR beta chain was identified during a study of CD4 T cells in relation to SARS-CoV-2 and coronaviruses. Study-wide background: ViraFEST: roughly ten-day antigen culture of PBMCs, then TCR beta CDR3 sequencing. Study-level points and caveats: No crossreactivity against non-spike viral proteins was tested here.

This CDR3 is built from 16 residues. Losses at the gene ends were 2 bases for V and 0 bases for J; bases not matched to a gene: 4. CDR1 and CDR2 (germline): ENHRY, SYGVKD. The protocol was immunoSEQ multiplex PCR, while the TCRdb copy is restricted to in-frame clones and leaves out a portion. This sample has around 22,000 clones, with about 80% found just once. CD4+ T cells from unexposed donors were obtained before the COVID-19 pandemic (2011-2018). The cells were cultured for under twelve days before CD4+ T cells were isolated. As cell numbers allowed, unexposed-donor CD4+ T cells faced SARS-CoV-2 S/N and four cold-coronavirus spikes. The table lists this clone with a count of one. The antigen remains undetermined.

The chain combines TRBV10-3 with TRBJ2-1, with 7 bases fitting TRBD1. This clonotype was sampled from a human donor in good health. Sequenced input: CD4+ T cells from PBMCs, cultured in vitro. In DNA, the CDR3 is TGTGCCATCAGTGAGCCGGGACAGAGCTCCTACAATGAGCAGTTCTTC. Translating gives CAISEPGQSSYNEQFF.